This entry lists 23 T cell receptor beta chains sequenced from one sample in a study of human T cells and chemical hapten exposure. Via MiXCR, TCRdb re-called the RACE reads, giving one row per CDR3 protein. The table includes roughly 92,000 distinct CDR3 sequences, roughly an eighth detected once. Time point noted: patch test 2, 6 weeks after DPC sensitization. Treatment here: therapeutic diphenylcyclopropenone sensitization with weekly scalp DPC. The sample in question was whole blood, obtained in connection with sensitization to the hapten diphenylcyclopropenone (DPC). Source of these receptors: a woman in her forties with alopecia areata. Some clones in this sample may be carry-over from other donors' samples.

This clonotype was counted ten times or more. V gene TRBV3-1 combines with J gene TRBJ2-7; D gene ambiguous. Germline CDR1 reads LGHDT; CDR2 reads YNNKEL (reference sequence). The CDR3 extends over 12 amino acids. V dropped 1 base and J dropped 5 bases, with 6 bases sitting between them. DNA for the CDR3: TGTGCCAGCAGCCAAGGTACCCACGAGCAGTACTTC. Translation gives CASSQGTHEQYF.

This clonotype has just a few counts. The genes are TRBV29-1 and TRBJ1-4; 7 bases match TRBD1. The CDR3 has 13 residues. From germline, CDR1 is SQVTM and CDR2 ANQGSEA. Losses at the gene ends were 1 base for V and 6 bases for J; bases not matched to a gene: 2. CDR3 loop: CSVEAGGDEKLFF. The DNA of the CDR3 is TGCAGCGTTGAAGCAGGGGGGGATGAAAAACTGTTTTTT. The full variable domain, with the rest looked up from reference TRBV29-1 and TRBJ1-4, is SAVISQKPSRDICQRGTSLTIQCQVDSQVTMMFWYRQQPGQSLTLIATANQGSEATYESGFVIDKFPISRPNLTFSTLTVSNMSPEDSSIYLCSVEAGGDEKLFFGSGTQLSVL.

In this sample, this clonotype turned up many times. The CDR3 spells CASSQDRGQGQPQHF. Written as DNA, the CDR3 is TGCGCCAGCAGCCAAGATAGGGGCCAGGGTCAGCCCCAGCATTTT. The chain joins TRBV4-3 to TRBJ1-5; weak D call: TRBD1 (5 bases). With 0 bases removed from V and 6 bases from J, the gap between germline ends came to 12 bases. The germline V gene encodes CDR1 LGHNA and CDR2 YSLEER. The CDR3 is 15 residues long.

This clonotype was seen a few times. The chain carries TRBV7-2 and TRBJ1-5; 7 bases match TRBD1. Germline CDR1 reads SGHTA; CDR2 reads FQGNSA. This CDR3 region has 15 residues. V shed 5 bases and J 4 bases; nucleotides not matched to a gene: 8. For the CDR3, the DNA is TGTGCCAGCAGCCCCCAGGGGGTCCTTAATCAGCCCCAGCATTTT. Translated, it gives CASSPQGVLNQPQHF.

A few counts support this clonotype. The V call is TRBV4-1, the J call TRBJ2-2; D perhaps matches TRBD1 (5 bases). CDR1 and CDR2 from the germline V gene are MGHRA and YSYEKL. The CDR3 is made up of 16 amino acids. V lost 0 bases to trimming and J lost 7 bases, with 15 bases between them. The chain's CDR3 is CASSQDTAWGGGELFF. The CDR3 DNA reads TGCGCCAGCAGCCAAGATACCGCCTGGGGCGGCGGGGAGCTGTTTTTT.

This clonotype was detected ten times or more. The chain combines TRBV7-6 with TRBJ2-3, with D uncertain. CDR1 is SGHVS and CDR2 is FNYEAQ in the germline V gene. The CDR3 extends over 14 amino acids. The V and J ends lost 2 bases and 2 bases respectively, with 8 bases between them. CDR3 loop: CASSLYSPTDTQYF. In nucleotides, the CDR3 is TGTGCCAGCAGCTTATACTCCCCCACAGATACGCAGTATTTT.

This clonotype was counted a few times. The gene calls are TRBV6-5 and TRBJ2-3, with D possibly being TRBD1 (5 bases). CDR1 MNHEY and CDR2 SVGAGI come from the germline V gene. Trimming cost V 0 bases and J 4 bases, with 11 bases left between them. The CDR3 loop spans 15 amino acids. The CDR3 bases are TGTGCCAGCAGTTACTCAGGGGCTCGGGCAGATACGCAGTATTTT. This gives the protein CASSYSGARADTQYF.

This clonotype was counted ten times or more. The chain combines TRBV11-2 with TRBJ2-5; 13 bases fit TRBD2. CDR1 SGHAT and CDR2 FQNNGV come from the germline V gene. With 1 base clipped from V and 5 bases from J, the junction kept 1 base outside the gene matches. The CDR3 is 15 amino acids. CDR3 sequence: CASSLVGLAGETQYF. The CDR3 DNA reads TGTGCCAGCAGCTTAGTGGGACTAGCGGGGGAGACCCAGTACTTC.

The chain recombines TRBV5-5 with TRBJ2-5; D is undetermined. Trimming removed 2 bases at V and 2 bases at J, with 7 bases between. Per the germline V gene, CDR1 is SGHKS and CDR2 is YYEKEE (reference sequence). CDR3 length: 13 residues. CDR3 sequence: CASSLGLQETQYF. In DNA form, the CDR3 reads TGTGCCAGCAGCTTAGGCCTTCAAGAGACCCAGTACTTC.

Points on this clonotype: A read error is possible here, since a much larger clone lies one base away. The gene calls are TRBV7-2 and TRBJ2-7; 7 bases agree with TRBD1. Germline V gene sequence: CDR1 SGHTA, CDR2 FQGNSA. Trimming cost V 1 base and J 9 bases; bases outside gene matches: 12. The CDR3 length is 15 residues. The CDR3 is CASSLEFRGFHGQYF. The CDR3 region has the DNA TGTGCCAGCAGCTTAGAGTTCAGGGGGTTCCACGGGCAGTACTTC. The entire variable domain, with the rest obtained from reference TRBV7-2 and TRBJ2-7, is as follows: GAGVSQSPSNKVTEKGKDVELRCDPISGHTALYWYRQSLGQGLEFLIYFQGNSAPDKSGLPSDRFSAERTGGSVSTLTIQRTQQEDSAVYLCASSLEFRGFHGQYFGPGTRLTVT.

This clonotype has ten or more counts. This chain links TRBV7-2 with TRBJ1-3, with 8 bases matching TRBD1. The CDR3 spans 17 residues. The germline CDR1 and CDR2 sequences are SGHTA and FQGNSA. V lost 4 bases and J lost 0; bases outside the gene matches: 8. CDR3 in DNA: TGTGCCAGCAGCTGGTTCGGACAGGGCAACTCTGGAAACACCATATATTTT. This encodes CASSWFGQGNSGNTIYF.

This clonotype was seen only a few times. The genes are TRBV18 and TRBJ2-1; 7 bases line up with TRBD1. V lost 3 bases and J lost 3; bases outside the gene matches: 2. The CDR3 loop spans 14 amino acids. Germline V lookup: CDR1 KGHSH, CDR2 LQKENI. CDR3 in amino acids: CASSPGQLYNEQFF. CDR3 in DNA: TGTGCCAGCTCACCGGGACAGCTCTACAATGAGCAGTTCTTC. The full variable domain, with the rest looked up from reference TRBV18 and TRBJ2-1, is NAGVMQNPRHLVRRRGQEARLRCSPMKGHSHVYWYRQLPEEGLKFMVYLQKENIIDESGMPKERFSAEFPKEGPSILRIQQVVRGDSAAYFCASSPGQLYNEQFFGPGTRLTVL.

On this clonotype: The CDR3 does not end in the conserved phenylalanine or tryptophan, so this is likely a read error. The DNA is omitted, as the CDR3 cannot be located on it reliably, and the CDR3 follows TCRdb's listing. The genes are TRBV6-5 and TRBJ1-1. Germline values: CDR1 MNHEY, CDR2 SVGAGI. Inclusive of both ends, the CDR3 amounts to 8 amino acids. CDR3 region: CASSPHRH.

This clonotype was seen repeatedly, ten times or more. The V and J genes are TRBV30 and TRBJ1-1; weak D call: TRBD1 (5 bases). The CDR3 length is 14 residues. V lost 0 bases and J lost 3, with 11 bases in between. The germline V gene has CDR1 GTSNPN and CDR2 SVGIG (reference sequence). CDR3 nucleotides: TGTGCCTGGAGTGTGTGGGGGAAGGACACTGAAGCTTTCTTT. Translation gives CAWSVWGKDTEAFF.

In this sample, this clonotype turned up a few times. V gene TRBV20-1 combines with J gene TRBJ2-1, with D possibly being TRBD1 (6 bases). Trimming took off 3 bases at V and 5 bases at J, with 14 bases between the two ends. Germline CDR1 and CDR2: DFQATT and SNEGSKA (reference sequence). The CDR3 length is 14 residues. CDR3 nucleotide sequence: TGCAGTGCTAGTTTCAGGGGCGCCGACAATGAGCAGTTCTTC. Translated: CSASFRGADNEQFF.

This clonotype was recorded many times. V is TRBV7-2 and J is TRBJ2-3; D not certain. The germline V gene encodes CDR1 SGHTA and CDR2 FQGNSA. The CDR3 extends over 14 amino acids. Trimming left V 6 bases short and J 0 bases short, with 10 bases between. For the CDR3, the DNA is TGTGCCAGCAGGCTCGGTTTGAGCACAGATACGCAGTATTTT. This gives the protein CASRLGLSTDTQYF.

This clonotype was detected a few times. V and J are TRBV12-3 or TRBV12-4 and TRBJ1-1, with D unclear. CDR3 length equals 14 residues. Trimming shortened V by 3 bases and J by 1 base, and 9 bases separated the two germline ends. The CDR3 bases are TGTGCCAGCAGTTTCGGGCAGGCGAACACTGAAGCTTTCTTT. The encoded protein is CASSFGQANTEAFF.

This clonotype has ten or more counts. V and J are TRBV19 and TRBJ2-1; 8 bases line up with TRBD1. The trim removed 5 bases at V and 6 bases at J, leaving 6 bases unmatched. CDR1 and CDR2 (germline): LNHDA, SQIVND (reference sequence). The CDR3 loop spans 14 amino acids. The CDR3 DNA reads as TGTGCCAGTAGTCAGGGGGCGCCAGGCAATGAGCAGTTCTTC. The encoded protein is CASSQGAPGNEQFF.

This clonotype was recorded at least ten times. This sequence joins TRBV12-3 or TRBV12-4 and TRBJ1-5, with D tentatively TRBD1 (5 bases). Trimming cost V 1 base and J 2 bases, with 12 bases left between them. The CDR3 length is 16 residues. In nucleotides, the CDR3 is TGTGCCAGCAGTTTAGGACGGGACGTGGGCAATCAGCCCCAGCATTTT. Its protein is CASSLGRDVGNQPQHF.

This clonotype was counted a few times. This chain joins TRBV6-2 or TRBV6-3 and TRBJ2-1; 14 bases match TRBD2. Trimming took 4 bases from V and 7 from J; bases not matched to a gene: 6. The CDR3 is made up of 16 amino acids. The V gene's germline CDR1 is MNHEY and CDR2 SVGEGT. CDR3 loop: CASSSGTSGRGNEQFF. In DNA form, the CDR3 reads TGTGCCAGCAGTTCCGGGACTAGCGGGAGAGGGAATGAGCAGTTCTTC.

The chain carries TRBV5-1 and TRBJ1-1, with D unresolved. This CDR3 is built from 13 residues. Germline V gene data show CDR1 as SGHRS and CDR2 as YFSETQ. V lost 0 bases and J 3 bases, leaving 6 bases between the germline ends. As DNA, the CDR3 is TGCGCCAGCAGCTTGGGTTATGACACTGAAGCTTTCTTT. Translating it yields CASSLGYDTEAFF.

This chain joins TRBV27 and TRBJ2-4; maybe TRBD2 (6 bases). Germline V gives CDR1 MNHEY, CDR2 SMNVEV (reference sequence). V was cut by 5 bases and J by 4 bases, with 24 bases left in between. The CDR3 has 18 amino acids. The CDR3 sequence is CASSKYRPSGREKNIQYF. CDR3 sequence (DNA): TGTGCCAGCAGTAAATACCGCCCCTCTGGACGGGAGAAAAACATTCAGTACTTC.

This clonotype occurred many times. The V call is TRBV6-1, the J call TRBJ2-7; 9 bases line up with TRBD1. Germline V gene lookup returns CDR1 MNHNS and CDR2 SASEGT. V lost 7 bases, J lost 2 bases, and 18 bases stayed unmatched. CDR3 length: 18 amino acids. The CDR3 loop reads CASTPSRDRAAFTYEQYF. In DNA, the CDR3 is TGTGCCAGCACCCCATCCCGGGACAGGGCAGCGTTCACCTACGAGCAGTACTTC.